A selection of T cell receptor beta chains follows, all from one sample in a study of beta chain features in type 1 diabetes. Here immunoSEQ multiplex PCR was the method, and the copy in TCRdb shows in-frame clones only, minus some. The sample includes over 300,000 clones, about a tenth of them seen just once. Material for sequencing was central memory CD4+ T cells from blood. Receptors originate from a man aged 25 to 40 with type 1 diabetes. Each CDR3 is given with its conserved first and last residue.

v_call	j_call	cdr3_length	cdr3_aa
TRBV5-1	TRBJ2-1	14	CASRGQSSYNEQFF
TRBV7-2	TRBJ2-3	17	CASSLIGQRSSTDTQYF
TRBV7-9	TRBJ2-3	15	CASSRQGQSTDTQYF
TRBV18	TRBJ2-1	14	CASSPPSGNNEQFF
TRBV6-6	TRBJ1-5	14	CASSGGVGIKPQHF
TRBV5-8	TRBJ1-2	16	CASSLKSGTANYGYTF
TRBV29-1	TRBJ2-3	11	CSVHRQYGEYF
TRBV7-9	TRBJ2-1	17	CASSFPSGGDIYNEQFF
TRBV30	TRBJ1-4	11	CAWGRGEKLFF
TRBV29-1	TRBJ1-4	11	CSVVEYEKLFF
TRBV4-3	TRBJ1-2	16	CASSQGGTKANYGYTF
TRBV28	TRBJ1-2	14	CASSPLAGVDGYTF
TRBV4-1	TRBJ1-2	13	CASSQEMSIGYTF
TRBV5-1	TRBJ1-4	15	CASSLGLGADEKLFF
TRBV2	TRBJ2-7	14	CASSEDGQFYEQYF
TRBV19	TRBJ1-5	18	CASSIPVDWTGDNQPQHF
TRBV21-1	TRBJ1-1	15	CASSKLARGETEAFF
TRBV18	TRBJ2-3	15	CASSPLVSGADTQYF
TRBV28	TRBJ2-7	15	CASSLRDRGRGEQYF
TRBV7-9	TRBJ2-5	13	CASSFGQAETQYF
TRBV9	TRBJ2-7	13	CASSVQGASEQYF
TRBV2	TRBJ1-1	13	CASSELGDTEAFF
TRBV6-5	TRBJ2-3	15	CASSRPGLGTDTQYF
TRBV30	TRBJ2-7	13	CAWSQDRDHEQYF
TRBV7-9	TRBJ1-5	14	CASSLWLRDQPQHF
TRBV9	TRBJ2-1	19	CASSERSNNGLSSYNEQFF
TRBV6-1	TRBJ1-2	14	CASSEGTGRYGYTF
TRBV6-5	TRBJ2-7	14	CASRRTGTSPEQYF
TRBV15	TRBJ1-5	13	CATSAGSNQPQHF
TRBV7-9	TRBJ2-5	15	CASSLAPSEKETQYF
TRBV28	TRBJ1-2	15	CASSLSPGSNYGYTF
TRBV5-1	TRBJ2-3	17	CASSLDLRGGGTDTQYF
TRBV4-3	TRBJ2-1	15	CASSVGGGGSYEQFF
TRBV5-1	TRBJ2-3	15	CASSFGTGTTDTQYF